The 19 T cell receptor beta chains given below trace back to one sample, sequenced in a study of human T cells and chemical hapten exposure. Individual cDNA molecules (in the library) carried attached unique molecular identifiers. TCRdb re-analysed the reads in MiXCR, keeping a single row per CDR3 protein. The table lists about 120,000 distinct CDR3 sequences, 8% to 9.5% of them singletons. Unseparated into fractions, whole blood served as the source from which total RNA was extracted. Sequenced sample: whole blood. The source of these receptors is a human donor in good health. Some clones in this sample may be carry-over from other donors' samples.

In this sample, this clonotype turned up a few times. The V gene is TRBV5-1, the J gene TRBJ2-1; 7 bases line up with TRBD2. The CDR3 contains 15 residues. V lost 2 bases, J lost 7 bases, and 9 bases stayed unmatched. From germline, CDR1 is SGHRS and CDR2 YFSETQ. The CDR3 sequence: CASSFPRDSGNEQFF. The CDR3 bases are TGCGCCAGCAGCTTCCCGAGGGATAGCGGGAATGAGCAGTTCTTC.

The gene calls are TRBV3-1 and TRBJ2-1, with 10 bases lining up with TRBD2. Germline V CDR1 and CDR2: LGHDT, YNNKEL (reference sequence). V was pared by 3 bases and J by 4 bases, with 3 bases of the junction left unmatched. The CDR3 is 15 residues long. The chain's CDR3 is CASSHRTSGYNEQFF. The CDR3 DNA sequence: TGTGCCAGCAGCCACCGGACTAGCGGATACAATGAGCAGTTCTTC.

The rearrangement uses TRBV5-4 and TRBJ2-7, with 8 bases identical to TRBD2. Germline assignment: CDR1 SGHNT and CDR2 YYREEE (reference sequence). CDR3 size: 13 residues. Trimming took 4 bases from V and 7 from J; bases not matched to a gene: 7. The CDR3 spells CASSREIAGEQYF. CDR3 nucleotides: TGTGCCAGCAGCCGGGAGATAGCGGGGGAGCAGTACTTC.

This clonotype was seen a handful of times. The rearrangement joins TRBV29-1 to TRBJ2-3; D is unclear. The CDR3 length is 14 residues. The V and J ends lost 6 bases and 4 bases respectively, with 17 bases between them. In germline, CDR1 is SQVTM, CDR2 ANQGSEA. The CDR3 DNA follows: TGCAGCGTCGGTTCCACGTCGTTCTCAGATACGCAGTATTTT. It specifies CSVGSTSFSDTQYF.

This clonotype was observed a few times. The chain uses TRBV7-6 and TRBJ2-7; a possible D gene is TRBD1 (6 bases). V gave up 3 bases and J gave up 6 bases, with 12 bases separating them. From germline, CDR1 is SGHVS and CDR2 FNYEAQ. CDR3 length: 13 amino acids. CDR3 in DNA: TGTGCCAGCAGCTTCCATGGGGGCAGCGAGCAGTACTTC. Translation: CASSFHGGSEQYF.

The sample holds many counts of this clonotype. The rearrangement joins TRBV6-5 to TRBJ2-7; TRBD1 aligns across 9 bases. Germline values: CDR1 MNHEY, CDR2 SVGAGI. V lost 6 bases, J lost 2 bases, and 5 bases stayed unmatched. The CDR3 totals 14 residues. The CDR3 DNA follows: TGTGCCAGCAGCCGCGGGACAGGGCCCTACGAGCAGTACTTC. It is translated as CASSRGTGPYEQYF.

This sequence joins TRBV28 and TRBJ1-4, with 8 bases identical to TRBD1. Trimming at V came to 3 bases and at J to 4 bases, leaving 1 base not matched to a gene. Per the germline V gene, CDR1 is MDHEN and CDR2 is SYDVKM. The CDR3 spans 14 residues. The DNA for the CDR3 is TGTGCCAGCAGTTTGGACAGGGTTAATGAAAAACTGTTTTTT. Protein sequence: CASSLDRVNEKLFF.

This clonotype was seen at least ten times. The rearrangement uses TRBV7-9 and TRBJ1-1, with a possible D match to TRBD1 (6 bases). Trimming pared 0 bases from V and 3 bases from J, leaving 23 bases between. The CDR3 covers 19 residues. Germline-derived CDR1 and CDR2 are SEHNR and FQNEAQ (reference sequence). DNA for the CDR3: TGTGCCAGCAGCTTAGCCGGGCAGGGGCTGGGACCCCTCGACACTGAAGCTTTCTTT. Protein product: CASSLAGQGLGPLDTEAFF.

This clonotype was observed a handful of times. The chain recombines TRBV5-5 with TRBJ2-5; 13 nucleotides agree with TRBD2. V dropped 2 bases and J dropped 6; count of bases not matched to a gene: 7. The CDR3 is 16 amino acids. Germline V gene lookup returns CDR1 SGHKS and CDR2 YYEKEE (reference sequence). CDR3 in DNA: TGTGCCAGCAGCTTCGGACTAGCGGGAGTCGAGAAGACCCAGTACTTC. Protein sequence: CASSFGLAGVEKTQYF. The whole variable domain, filled in from reference TRBV5-5 and TRBJ2-5, reads DAGVTQSPTHLIKTRGQQVTLRCSPISGHKSVSWYQQVLGQGPQFIFQYYEKEERGRGNFPDRFSARQFPNYSSELNVNALLLGDSALYLCASSFGLAGVEKTQYFGPGTRLLVL.

This clonotype has more than one count but fewer than ten. The chain links TRBV29-1 to TRBJ2-7; TRBD2 aligns across 10 bases. Germline CDR1 and CDR2: SQVTM and ANQGSEA. Trimming cost V 3 bases and J 1 base; bases outside gene matches: 6. The CDR3 contains 15 residues. The CDR3: CSVEDLAGVSYEQYF. The CDR3 DNA is TGCAGCGTTGAGGATCTAGCGGGGGTTTCCTACGAGCAGTACTTC.

This clonotype was recorded many times. V gene TRBV7-8 combines with J gene TRBJ2-1, with TRBD2 matching over 8 bases. The germline V gene has CDR1 SGHVS and CDR2 FQNEAQ. With 1 base clipped from V and 0 bases from J, the junction kept 5 bases outside the gene matches. The CDR3 totals 17 residues. CDR3 coding DNA: TGTGCCAGCAGCTTAGTGACCACTAGCGGCTCCTACAATGAGCAGTTCTTC. Protein: CASSLVTTSGSYNEQFF.

This clonotype was recorded a few times. The chain carries TRBV28 and TRBJ1-2; 7 bases are a match to TRBD1. V trimming: 6 bases; J trimming: 8 bases; junction bases outside the gene matches: 12. In germline, CDR1 is MDHEN, CDR2 SYDVKM. The CDR3 runs 14 residues. CDR3 loop: CASSPEATGRGYTF. The CDR3 DNA follows: TGTGCCAGCAGCCCTGAGGCGACAGGGCGCGGCTACACCTTC.

This clonotype appeared a few times. The chain couples TRBV29-1 to TRBJ2-3; tentatively, D is TRBD2 (6 bases). The CDR3 consists of 16 residues. Germline V gene lookup returns CDR1 SQVTM and CDR2 ANQGSEA. V lost 0 bases and J lost 2, with 15 bases in between. CDR3 sequence reads: CSVEDTGGAPTDTQYF. The CDR3 nucleotides are TGCAGCGTTGAAGACACCGGGGGAGCACCCACAGATACGCAGTATTTT.

This chain links TRBV9 with TRBJ2-7, with 14 bases matching TRBD2. The CDR3 loop spans 18 amino acids. Germline loops: CDR1 SGDLS, CDR2 YYNGEE. The junction had 12 bases not matched to a gene; V was cut back by 4 bases and J by 3 bases. The CDR3 nucleotides are TGTGCCAGCAGCCCGAGAGGGACTAGCGGGAGCGGGCGCTACGAGCAGTACTTC. It codes for CASSPRGTSGSGRYEQYF.

This chain links TRBV18 with TRBJ1-1; no clear D. V lost 0 bases, J lost 1 base, and 3 bases lay in between. The germline V gene has CDR1 KGHSH and CDR2 LQKENI. The CDR3 totals 13 residues. In DNA form, the CDR3 reads TGTGCCAGCTCACCACCAGGGAACACTGAAGCTTTCTTT. It encodes CASSPPGNTEAFF.

The rearrangement uses TRBV2 and TRBJ1-1; D might be TRBD1 (6 bases). This CDR3 has 17 amino acids. Between the trimmed V and J ends, which lost 7 bases and 0 bases, there was a span of 21 bases. CDR1 is SNHLY and CDR2 is FYNNEI in the germline V gene. Written as DNA, the CDR3 is TGTGCCAGCACTTCTCGAGGGGGGGCAAAAATGAACACTGAAGCTTTCTTT. Protein sequence: CASTSRGGAKMNTEAFF.

This clonotype was seen a handful of times. V and J are TRBV4-3 and TRBJ2-5, with 7 bases lining up with TRBD1. J gave up 1 base and V 4 bases, and 6 bases lay outside the gene matches. Germline V gene lookup returns CDR1 LGHNA and CDR2 YSLEER. The CDR3 runs 15 residues. CDR3 DNA: TGCGCCAGCAGCCCGGAACAGGGGATCCAAGAGACCCAGTACTTC. Amino acid sequence: CASSPEQGIQETQYF.

This clonotype has more than one count but fewer than ten. The V and J genes are TRBV7-8 and TRBJ1-6; D unclear. The V end was cut by 0 bases, the J end by 10 bases, with 10 bases between. This CDR3 is built from 14 residues. Germline loops: CDR1 SGHVS, CDR2 FQNEAQ. In DNA form, the CDR3 reads TGTGCCAGCAGCTTAGCAGGGTACGGGTCACCCCTCCACTTT. This encodes CASSLAGYGSPLHF.

There are many counts of this clonotype. This CDR3 is CATSREGPMNTEAFF. CDR3 nucleotide sequence: TGTGCCACCAGCAGGGAGGGGCCGATGAACACTGAAGCTTTCTTT. The chain couples TRBV15 to TRBJ1-1, with D possibly matching TRBD1 (5 bases). Per germline, CDR1 LNHNV and CDR2 YYDKDF (reference sequence). V gave up 3 bases and J gave up 0 bases, with 11 bases separating them. CDR3 length equals 15 residues.